The 23 T cell receptor beta chains given below trace back to one sample, sequenced in a study of cytomegalovirus exposure and HLA in healthy donors. This PCR relied on a set of 60 Vbeta primers and 13 Jbeta primers. Clones were sequenced by immunoSEQ multiplex PCR, and TCRdb holds only the in-frame ones, with some missing. The sample's table shows around 150,000 clones. Sequences were obtained from PBMCs. These receptors were taken from a woman aged 55-69 years in good health and CMV-seronegative.

V and J are TRBV5-1 and TRBJ2-1; D is possibly TRBD1 (5 bases). Germline values: CDR1 SGHRS, CDR2 YFSETQ. The CDR3 length is 13 residues. The germline V and J ends were trimmed by 0 bases and 9 bases, with 10 bases remaining between them. The CDR3 coding sequence is TGCGCCAGCAGCTTGGAAGTTAGGGGTGAGCAGTTCTTC. Encoded protein: CASSLEVRGEQFF.

CDR3 sequence: CASTRGGVNYGYTF. The CDR3 coding sequence is TGTGCCAGCACCCGGGGAGGGGTAAACTATGGCTACACCTTC. V gene TRBV2 combines with J gene TRBJ1-2; a weak D match, TRBD1 (5 bases). The CDR3 contains 14 residues. The V and J ends lost 7 bases and 2 bases respectively, with 14 bases between them. CDR1 and CDR2 from the germline V gene are SNHLY and FYNNEI.

Worth noting for this clone: The junction does not match germline at one end; this may be a read error. J is TRBJ1-1 and V is TRBV4-1; TRBD1 is a possible D gene (6 bases). Germline lookup yields CDR1 MGHRA and CDR2 YSYEKL. The CDR3 sequence is 13 residues long. CDR3 sequence: CASSQGTVSPFRF. In DNA form, the CDR3 reads TGCGCCAGCAGCCAAGGGACAGTCTCACCCTTTCGTTTT.

The gene calls are TRBV5-4 and TRBJ1-1; D is perhaps TRBD1 (5 bases). The CDR3 totals 15 residues. From germline, CDR1 is SGHNT and CDR2 YYREEE (reference sequence). V shed 0 bases and J shed 7 bases, with 16 bases lying between them. CDR3 coding DNA: TGTGCCAGCAGCTTGGGGGGGGGTAGGGAGGATGAAGCTTTCTTT. Translation: CASSLGGGREDEAFF.

The J gene is TRBJ2-4, the V gene TRBV11-2; 7 bases fit TRBD1. Germline-derived CDR1 and CDR2 are SGHAT and FQNNGV. Unmatched junction bases numbered 5, after V lost 5 bases and J lost 4 bases. The CDR3 is made up of 14 amino acids. In DNA form, the CDR3 reads TGTGCCAGCAGCCTGGGACAGCTAAAAAACATTCAGTACTTC. It encodes CASSLGQLKNIQYF.

V is TRBV6-6 and J is TRBJ2-7; 10 nucleotides match TRBD2. V lost 6 bases to trimming and J lost 4 bases; unmatched junction nucleotides: 6. Germline V CDR1 and CDR2: MNHNY, SVGAGI (reference sequence). CDR3 size: 14 residues. CDR3 sequence reads: CASSLLAGLYEQYF. CDR3 DNA: TGTGCCAGCAGCTTACTAGCGGGATTGTACGAGCAGTACTTC.

The J gene is TRBJ2-5, the V gene TRBV11-3; the match to TRBD1 covers 9 bases. The CDR3 covers 14 residues. Per the germline V gene, CDR1 is SGHNT and CDR2 is YENEEA. Trimming removed 5 bases from V and 5 bases from J; junction bases left unmatched: 6. The chain's CDR3 is CASSEPDRGETQYF. The CDR3 DNA reads as TGTGCCAGCAGCGAACCAGACAGGGGGGAGACCCAGTACTTC.

This chain connects TRBV7-6 to TRBJ2-7; 8 bases agree with TRBD1. Germline CDR1 is SGHVS and CDR2 is FNYEAQ. The CDR3 extends over 13 amino acids. Trimming at V came to 5 bases and at J to 3 bases, leaving 3 bases not matched to a gene. CDR3 region: CASSLDRVYEQYF. Here the CDR3 DNA reads TGTGCCAGCAGCCTGGACAGGGTCTACGAGCAGTACTTC.

This rearrangement joins TRBV5-1 to TRBJ2-3; D may be TRBD1 (6 bases). This CDR3 comprises 17 residues. Trimming cost V 4 bases and J 3 bases, with 21 bases left between them. Germline loops: CDR1 SGHRS, CDR2 YFSETQ. CDR3 protein: CASSPGHRADWTDTQYF. In DNA form, the CDR3 reads TGCGCCAGCAGCCCGGGCCACAGGGCGGATTGGACAGATACGCAGTATTTT. Complete variable domain (other parts from reference TRBV5-1 and TRBJ2-3): KAGVTQTPRYLIKTRGQQVTLSCSPISGHRSVSWYQQTPGQGLQFLFEYFSETQRNKGNFPGRFSGRQFSNSRSEMNVSTLELGDSALYLCASSPGHRADWTDTQYFGPGTRLTVL.

V usage is TRBV18 and J usage is TRBJ1-4, with 9 bases lining up with TRBD1. V lost 4 bases to trimming and J lost 8 bases; unmatched junction nucleotides: 8. The CDR3 length is 15 residues. Germline-derived CDR1 and CDR2 are KGHSH and LQKENI. CDR3 region: CASSLLPGQGEKLFF. The CDR3 nucleotides read TGTGCCAGCTCACTGTTACCGGGACAGGGCGAAAAACTGTTTTTT.

The rearrangement links TRBV7-2 to TRBJ2-7, with 12 bases identical to TRBD2. Looked up from germline, CDR1 is SGHTA and CDR2 is FQGNSA. V lost 4 bases and J lost 7; bases outside the gene matches: 8. This CDR3 is built from 15 residues. CDR3 protein: CASSSGLAGTKEQYF. In nucleotides, the CDR3 is TGTGCCAGCAGCTCCGGACTAGCGGGAACTAAAGAGCAGTACTTC.

The CDR3 sequence is CASSPTGGGVYEQYF. The DNA of the CDR3 is TGCGCCAGCAGCCCAACAGGGGGCGGTGTCTACGAGCAGTACTTC. The chain is built from TRBV4-1 and TRBJ2-5; 9 positions agree with TRBD1. The better agreement between TRBJ2-7 and the DNA end casts doubt on the J call. The CDR3 contains 15 residues. Germline V gives CDR1 MGHRA, CDR2 YSYEKL.

In DNA form, the CDR3 reads TGTGCCAGCAGTTACCGGGACAGGGGGAATTCGGCTTTCTTT. The encoded protein is CASSYRDRGNSAFF. The V gene is TRBV6-5, the J gene TRBJ1-1, with 11 bases aligning to TRBD1. This CDR3 has 14 amino acids. The J segment lost 11 bases and the V segment lost 2 bases, leaving 7 bases of the junction unmatched. CDR1 MNHEY and CDR2 SVGAGI come from the germline V gene.

The V and J genes are TRBV15 and TRBJ1-5, with D unclear. The germline V gene encodes CDR1 LNHNV and CDR2 YYDKDF (reference sequence). The CDR3 sequence is 13 residues long. V lost 0 bases to trimming and J lost 5 bases, with 5 bases between them. The CDR3 sequence: CATSRDQYQPQHF. Written as DNA, the CDR3 is TGTGCCACCAGCAGAGATCAGTATCAGCCCCAGCATTTT.

This chain links TRBV6-1 with TRBJ1-2, with TRBD1 identical over 8 bases. From germline, CDR1 is MNHNS and CDR2 SASEGT. V lost 6 bases, J lost 8 bases, and 11 bases stayed unmatched. This CDR3 has 14 residues. The DNA for the CDR3 is TGTGCCAGCAGGTTAGGGGCAGGGGGCATAGGCTACACCTTC. Amino acids: CASRLGAGGIGYTF.

The V gene is TRBV5-1, the J gene TRBJ2-1; 16 bases line up with TRBD2. Per the germline V gene, CDR1 is SGHRS and CDR2 is YFSETQ. V lost 3 bases, J lost 2 bases, and 14 bases stayed unmatched. There are 21 residues in the CDR3. The CDR3 DNA reads TGCGCCAGCAGCTCAGGGACTAGCGGGAGGGCCAATTCGCTTCCCTACAATGAGCAGTTCTTC. It specifies CASSSGTSGRANSLPYNEQFF.

Written as DNA, the CDR3 is TGTGCCAGCAGCCCCGAAAGCTCATACGAGCAGTACTTC. It specifies CASSPESSYEQYF. The chain recombines TRBV11-1 with TRBJ2-7, with no clear D. Germline V CDR1 and CDR2: SGHAT, FQDESV (reference sequence). There are 13 residues in the CDR3. Trimming took 5 bases from V and 4 from J, leaving 12 bases between them.

The chain couples TRBV4-1 to TRBJ2-1, with 12 bases identical to TRBD2. The V gene end was trimmed by 5 bases and the J gene end by 6 bases; junction bases not matched to a gene: 5. CDR3 size: 15 residues. Germline V gene sequence: CDR1 MGHRA, CDR2 YSYEKL. The CDR3 sequence: CASSFLAGGVNEQFF. The CDR3 nucleotides are TGCGCCAGCAGCTTCCTAGCGGGGGGGGTCAATGAGCAGTTCTTC.

This rearrangement joins TRBV12-5 to TRBJ1-1; 7 bases are shared with TRBD1. CDR1 and CDR2 (germline): LGHNT, FRNRAP. The ends lost 1 base at V and 5 bases at J; junction bases unmatched: 13. The CDR3 sequence is 17 residues long. For the CDR3, the DNA is TGTGCTAGTGGTTTGGACCCTCCACAGGGGCCAGGGACTGAAGCTTTCTTT. It is translated as CASGLDPPQGPGTEAFF.

This chain's CDR3 is CASSQDRGSAEAFF. CDR3 nucleotides: TGTGCCAGCAGCCAAGACAGGGGATCGGCTGAAGCTTTCTTT. The chain is built from TRBV14 and TRBJ1-1; D perhaps matches TRBD1 (6 bases). Trimming cost V 0 bases and J 6 bases, with 11 bases left between them. The CDR3 totals 14 residues. Per germline, CDR1 SGHDN and CDR2 FVKESK. Looking up the rest from reference TRBV14 and TRBJ1-1 gives the full variable domain: EAGVTQFPSHSVIEKGQTVTLRCDPISGHDNLYWYRRVMGKEIKFLLHFVKESKQDESGMPNNRFLAERTGGTYSTLKVQPAELEDSGVYFCASSQDRGSAEAFFGQGTRLTVV.

The rearrangement joins TRBV5-5 to TRBJ1-1; D remains ambiguous. V lost 3 bases and J lost 4, with 10 bases in between. The germline V gene encodes CDR1 SGHKS and CDR2 YYEKEE (reference sequence). The CDR3 totals 13 residues. CDR3 sequence (DNA): TGTGCCAGCAGCTGGACTAGGAGCACTGAAGCTTTCTTT. It encodes CASSWTRSTEAFF.

V usage is TRBV7-3 and J usage is TRBJ2-1; possibly TRBD2 for D (5 bases). Germline assignment: CDR1 SGHTA and CDR2 FQGTGA. The CDR3 sequence is 13 residues long. V lost 0 bases to trimming and J lost 15 bases, with 15 bases between them. The CDR3 bases are TGTGCCAGCAGCTTAACGCAACTAGGCCACCGGTTCTTC. Translated, it gives CASSLTQLGHRFF.

The CDR3 DNA sequence: TGTGCCAGCAGCTTAAGACAGGGCCCAACCTACGAGCAGTACTTC. This codes for CASSLRQGPTYEQYF. This chain links TRBV7-7 with TRBJ2-7; 7 nucleotides match TRBD1. The CDR3 is 15 amino acids. The trim removed 2 bases at V and 2 bases at J, leaving 6 bases unmatched. Germline V lookup: CDR1 SSHAT, CDR2 FNYEAQ (reference sequence). The whole variable domain, remainder taken from reference TRBV7-7 and TRBJ2-7, is GAGVSQSPRYKVTKRGQDVTLRCDPISSHATLYWYQQALGQGPEFLTYFNYEAQPDKSGLPSDRFSAERPEGSISTLTIQRTEQRDSAMYRCASSLRQGPTYEQYFGPGTRLTVT.